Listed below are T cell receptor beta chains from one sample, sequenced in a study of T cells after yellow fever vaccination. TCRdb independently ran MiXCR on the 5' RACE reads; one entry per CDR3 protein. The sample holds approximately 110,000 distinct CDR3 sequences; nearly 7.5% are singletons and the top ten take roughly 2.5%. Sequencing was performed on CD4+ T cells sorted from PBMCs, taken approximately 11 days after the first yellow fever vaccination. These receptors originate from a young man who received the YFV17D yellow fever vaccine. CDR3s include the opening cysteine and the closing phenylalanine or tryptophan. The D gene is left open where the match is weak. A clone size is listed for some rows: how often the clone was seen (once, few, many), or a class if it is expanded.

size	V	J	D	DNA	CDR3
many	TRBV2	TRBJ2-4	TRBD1	TGTGCCAGCACTAGGCCGGGACAGGGAGCCAAAAACATTCAGTACTTC	CASTRPGQGAKNIQYF
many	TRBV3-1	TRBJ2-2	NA	TGTGCCAGCAGCCAGCCAATGAGGGGGAACACCGGGGAGCTGTTTTTT	CASSQPMRGNTGELFF
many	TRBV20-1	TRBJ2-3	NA	TGCAGTGCAAGAGGAGGCATTGGATGGGATACGCAGTATTTT	CSARGGIGWDTQYF
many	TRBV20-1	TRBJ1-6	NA	TGCAGTGCTAGAGTCCCATCAGGGGCGCAAAGGTCACCCCTCCACTTT	CSARVPSGAQRSPLHF
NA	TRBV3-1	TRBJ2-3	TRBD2	TGTGCCCTCAGACGGACTAGCGGGGGTTTCTCTAGCACAGATACGCAGTATTTT	CALRRTSGGFSSTDTQYF
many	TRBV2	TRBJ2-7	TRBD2	TGTGCCAGCAGTGAATCGGGCGGGGGCTACGAGCAGTACTTC	CASSESGGGYEQYF
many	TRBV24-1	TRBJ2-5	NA	TGTGCCTCCGGCGCAGGGGCTGGATACCAAGAGACCCAGTACTTC	CASGAGAGYQETQYF
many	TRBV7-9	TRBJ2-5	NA	TGTGCCAGCAGCTTCCCGGGGTTCAGCGAGACCCAGTACTTC	CASSFPGFSETQYF
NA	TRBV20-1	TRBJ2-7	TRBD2	TGCAGTGCTGCCTTAGCGGGGCGGGGCTCCTACGAGCAGTACTTC	CSAALAGRGSYEQYF
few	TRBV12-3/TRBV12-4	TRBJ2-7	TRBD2	TGTGCCAGCAACCTAGCGGGCGCCTCCTACGAGCAGTACTTC	CASNLAGASYEQYF
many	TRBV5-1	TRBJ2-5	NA	TGCGCCAGCAGCTACCCCGACAGTATGGAGACCCAGTACTTC	CASSYPDSMETQYF